The rows below give T cell receptor beta chains drawn from one sample of a study of cytomegalovirus exposure and HLA in healthy donors. Sequencing used immunoSEQ multiplex PCR; TCRdb keeps in-frame clones, though not all of them. The sample records hundreds of thousands of clones, more than 85% being singletons. The sequenced sample was PBMCs. The receptor set was obtained from a man between 18 and 29 years old in good health and CMV-seropositive. Both conserved end residues are part of each CDR3. D genes are given only for firm matches. Rows may omit the clone size; those that give it use once, few, many or a size class.

>NA|TRBV6-5|TRBJ2-1|TRBD1
CASSYATGGANEQFF
TGTGCCAGCAGTTACGCCACAGGGGGCGCGAATGAGCAGTTCTTC
>NA|TRBV6-5|TRBJ1-1|NA
CASSQGTEAFF
TGTGCCAGCAGTCAGGGGACTGAAGCTTTCTTT
>NA|TRBV9|TRBJ2-5|TRBD1
CASSPGQLETQYF
TGTGCCAGCAGCCCGGGACAGTTGGAGACCCAGTACTTC
>NA|TRBV7-8|TRBJ2-2|TRBD2
CASRSLAGGPGGELFF
TGTGCCAGCCGTTCATTGGCGGGAGGGCCCGGCGGGGAGCTGTTTTTT
>NA|TRBV13|TRBJ1-2|NA
CASSLGQREDYGYTF
TGTGCCAGCAGCTTAGGCCAACGTGAGGACTATGGCTACACCTTC
>NA|TRBV7-2|TRBJ2-7|NA
CASSSQDSYEQYF
TGTGCCAGCAGCTCACAGGACTCCTACGAGCAGTACTTC
>NA|TRBV28|TRBJ1-5|NA
CASSPTPPRSNQPQHF
TGTGCCAGCAGTCCCACGCCCCCCCGAAGCAATCAGCCCCAGCATTTT
>NA|TRBV18|TRBJ2-3|NA
CASSPWGGDTQYF
TGTGCCAGCTCACCGTGGGGAGGAGATACGCAGTATTTT
>NA|TRBV6-1|TRBJ2-5|NA
CASSDPPVASVETQYF
TGTGCCAGCAGTGACCCGCCGGTTGCCAGCGTAGAGACCCAGTACTTC
>NA|TRBV2|TRBJ1-5|NA
CASSEAPGNQPQHF
TGTGCCAGCAGTGAAGCCCCGGGGAACCAGCCCCAGCATTTT
>NA|TRBV6-5|TRBJ2-7|TRBD1
CASSWTTGTGYEQYF
TGTGCCAGCAGTTGGACTACCGGGACAGGGTACGAGCAGTACTTC
>NA|TRBV5-4|TRBJ1-2|NA
CASSSDVSYGYTF
TGTGCCAGCAGCTCTGACGTAAGCTATGGCTACACCTTC
>NA|TRBV10-3|TRBJ2-3|NA
CAIREGLADVYTQYF
TGTGCCATCAGGGAAGGATTAGCAGACGTGTATACGCAGTATTTT
>NA|TRBV29-1|TRBJ1-2|TRBD1
CSVELKGQGTANYGYTF
TGCAGCGTTGAGTTAAAAGGCCAGGGGACAGCGAACTATGGCTACACCTTC
>NA|TRBV11-2|TRBJ1-2|NA
CASSLDQWGAGGYTF
TGTGCCAGCAGCTTAGATCAGTGGGGGGCTGGTGGCTACACCTTC
>NA|TRBV27|TRBJ2-7|NA
CASSDRLGLEQYF
TGTGCCAGCAGCGATCGACTAGGACTCGAGCAGTACTTC
>NA|TRBV19|TRBJ2-7|TRBD2
CASQNPPSSGPRSPYEQYF
TGTGCCAGTCAAAACCCCCCGTCTAGCGGGCCCCGTTCTCCCTACGAGCAGTACTTC
>NA|TRBV4-2|TRBJ1-5|NA
CASSLDGGNQPQHF
TGTGCCAGCAGCCTTGACGGGGGGAATCAGCCCCAGCATTTT
>NA|TRBV30|TRBJ1-1|NA
CAWSRGLPNTEAFF
TGTGCCTGGAGTCGGGGACTTCCGAACACTGAAGCTTTCTTT
>once|TRBV5-1|TRBJ1-1|NA
CASSLAASNTEAFF
TGCGCCAGCAGCTTGGCGGCCTCGAACACTGAAGCTTTCTTT
>NA|TRBV6-1|TRBJ2-1|TRBD2
CASSVWTSGNDEQFF
TGTGCCAGCAGTGTGTGGACTAGCGGGAACGATGAGCAGTTCTTC
>NA|TRBV12-2|TRBJ2-7|NA
CASRHRRRDRDYEQYF
TGTGCAAGTCGCCATCGTCGGAGGGACAGGGACTACGAGCAGTACTTC
>NA|TRBV7-8|TRBJ2-5|TRBD1
CASSSGTGEETQYF
TGTGCCAGCAGCTCCGGGACAGGGGAGGAGACCCAGTACTTC
>few|TRBV30|TRBJ2-7|NA
CAWSGLEGTAQYF
TGTGCCTGGAGTGGTCTGGAGGGTACCGCGCAGTACTTC
>NA|TRBV7-2|TRBJ2-1|NA
CASSPLFSLSSYNEQFF
TGTGCCAGCAGCCCTCTTTTTAGTTTAAGCTCCTACAATGAGCAGTTCTTC
>NA|TRBV29-1|TRBJ2-7|TRBD2
CSYGSGRALVEQYF
TGCAGCTACGGGAGCGGGAGGGCCTTAGTCGAGCAGTACTTC
>NA|TRBV7-9|TRBJ2-1|TRBD1
CASSLLGQGSYNEQFF
TGTGCCAGCAGCTTACTGGGACAGGGATCCTACAATGAGCAGTTCTTC
>NA|TRBV28|TRBJ2-5|NA
CASRQGGTIQETQYF
TGTGCCAGCAGACAGGGAGGGACGATCCAAGAGACCCAGTACTTC
>NA|TRBV21-1|TRBJ2-7|NA
CASSNGGNYEQYF
TGTGCCAGCAGCAATGGGGGGAACTACGAGCAGTACTTC
>NA|TRBV5-4|TRBJ1-1|TRBD1
CASSYAVGQMNTEAFF
TGTGCCAGCAGCTACGCCGTGGGACAGATGAACACTGAAGCTTTCTTT
>once|TRBV6-1|TRBJ2-4|NA
CASRDSANIQYF
TGTGCCAGCAGGGACAGCGCAAACATTCAGTACTTC
>NA|TRBV10-3|TRBJ1-1|NA
CAISEQGRKAFF
TGTGCCATCAGTGAACAGGGACGGAAAGCTTTCTTT
>NA|TRBV30|TRBJ1-4|TRBD1
CAWTPRTGWGEKLFF
TGTGCCTGGACCCCACGGACAGGGTGGGGTGAAAAACTGTTTTTT
>NA|TRBV4-2|TRBJ1-1|TRBD1
CASSYGQGAEAFF
TGTGCCAGCAGCTACGGACAGGGCGCTGAAGCTTTCTTT
>NA|TRBV18|TRBJ1-1|NA
CASSPGRNTEAFF
TGTGCCAGCTCACCGGGGAGGAACACTGAAGCTTTCTTT
>NA|TRBV7-2|TRBJ1-1|NA
CASSQDMNTEAFF
TGTGCCAGCAGCCAAGATATGAACACTGAAGCTTTCTTT
>NA|TRBV30|TRBJ2-7|TRBD2
CATSGIDSYEQYF
TGTGCGACTAGCGGGATCGACTCCTACGAGCAGTACTTC
>NA|TRBV14|TRBJ2-7|NA
CASSPKERVPHEQYF
TGTGCCAGCAGCCCCAAGGAACGGGTCCCCCACGAGCAGTACTTC
>few|TRBV10-1|TRBJ2-1|NA
CASSEVFSLNEQFF
TGCGCCAGCAGTGAAGTTTTCTCCTTAAACGAGCAGTTCTTC
>once|TRBV4-1|TRBJ2-2|TRBD1
CASSPPGQVPGELFF
TGCGCCAGCAGCCCCCCGGGACAGGTACCCGGGGAGCTGTTTTTT
>NA|TRBV9|TRBJ2-2|NA
CASSVAPTGELFF
TGTGCCAGCAGCGTAGCACCCACCGGGGAGCTGTTTTTT
>NA|TRBV18|TRBJ2-7|TRBD2
CASSPTGGPLSGEQYF
TGTGCCAGCTCACCAACGGGAGGCCCTCTCTCGGGCGAGCAGTACTTC